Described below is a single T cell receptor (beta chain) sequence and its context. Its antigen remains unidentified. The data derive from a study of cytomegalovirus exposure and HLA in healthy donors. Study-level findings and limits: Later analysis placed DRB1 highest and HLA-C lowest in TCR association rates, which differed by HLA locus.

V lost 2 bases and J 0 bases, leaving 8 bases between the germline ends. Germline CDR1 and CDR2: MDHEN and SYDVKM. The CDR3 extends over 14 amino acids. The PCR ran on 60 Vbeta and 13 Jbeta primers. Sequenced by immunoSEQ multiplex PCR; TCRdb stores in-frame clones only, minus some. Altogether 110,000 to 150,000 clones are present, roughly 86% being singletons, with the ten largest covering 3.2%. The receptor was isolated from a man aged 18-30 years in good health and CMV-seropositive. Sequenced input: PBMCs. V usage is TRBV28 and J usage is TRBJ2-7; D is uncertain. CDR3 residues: CASSLRLTSYEQYF. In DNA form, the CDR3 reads TGTGCCAGCAGTTTAAGACTCACCTCCTACGAGCAGTACTTC.